A single sample is the source of the 10 T cell receptor beta chains below, sequenced in a study of CD8 T cells in ankylosing spondylitis. One entry per CDR3 protein, called by TCRdb with MiXCR from the 5' RACE reads. Of roughly 190,000 distinct CDR3 sequences in the sample, around 13% were seen once. The sequencing sample was made of blood, either unsorted or a sorted T cell fraction (not recorded which). All receptors come from a male donor with ankylosing spondylitis or in good health (not recorded which).

The CDR3 spells CSVDEMNTEAFF. The CDR3, as DNA: TGCAGCGTTGATGAGATGAACACTGAAGCTTTCTTT. The V gene is TRBV29-1, the J gene TRBJ1-1; the D is unclear. Trimming pared 3 bases from V and 0 bases from J, leaving 5 bases between. CDR1 is SQVTM, CDR2 ANQGSEA, per germline. This CDR3 is 12 amino acids long.

This clonotype turned up a few times. The V gene is TRBV12-3 or TRBV12-4, the J gene TRBJ1-1; a weak D match, TRBD1 (5 bases). The V end lost 5 bases, the J end lost 3 bases, and 13 bases lay between the germline ends. The CDR3 extends over 14 amino acids. The CDR3 region is CASSSTGPHTEAFF. CDR3 in DNA: TGTGCCAGCAGTAGTACAGGTCCCCACACTGAAGCTTTCTTT.

Only a few counts were recorded for this clonotype. J is TRBJ2-2 and V is TRBV7-9, with D uncertain. The V and J ends lost 0 bases and 6 bases respectively, with 8 bases between them. Germline V gives CDR1 SEHNR, CDR2 FQNEAQ (reference sequence). The CDR3 consists of 14 residues. The CDR3 region has the DNA TGTGCCAGCAGCTTAGCCCTATTCCCCGGGGAGCTGTTTTTT. Its protein product is CASSLALFPGELFF.

V gene TRBV13 combines with J gene TRBJ2-1; D possibly corresponds to TRBD1 (6 bases). The V end was cut by 4 bases, the J end by 0 bases, with 10 bases between. The V gene's germline CDR1 is PRHDT and CDR2 FYEKMQ (reference sequence). The CDR3 loop spans 15 amino acids. CDR3 DNA: TGTGCCAGCAGCTACAGGGCAAGCTCCTACAATGAGCAGTTCTTC. Residues: CASSYRASSYNEQFF.

The rearrangement joins TRBV5-5 to TRBJ1-2; D might be TRBD1 (6 bases). Per the germline V gene, CDR1 is SGHKS and CDR2 is YYEKEE (reference sequence). There are 14 residues in the CDR3. The V and J ends lost 3 bases and 3 bases respectively, with 12 bases between them. DNA of the CDR3: TGTGCCAGCAGCTCCTACCAGGGGCACTATGGCTACACCTTC. Encoded protein: CASSSYQGHYGYTF.

The chain has TRBV18 and TRBJ2-5; 7 nucleotides agree with TRBD1. Germline V gives CDR1 KGHSH, CDR2 LQKENI. The CDR3 contains 14 residues. Unmatched junction bases numbered 7, after V lost 4 bases and J lost 5 bases. CDR3 in DNA: TGTGCCAGCTCACGGGACAGATGGTGGGAGACCCAGTACTTC. It codes for CASSRDRWWETQYF.

This clonotype has a handful of counts. The V and J genes are TRBV12-3 or TRBV12-4 and TRBJ2-3; TRBD2 matches at 11 bases. This CDR3 spans 17 amino acids. V lost 1 base, J lost 2 bases, and 5 bases stayed unmatched. DNA for the CDR3: TGTGCCAGCAGTTTAGGGGCTAGCGGGGGGCTCACAGATACGCAGTATTTT. This codes for CASSLGASGGLTDTQYF.

The genes are TRBV11-3 and TRBJ1-1; TRBD1 matches at 8 bases. The junction had 4 bases not matched to a gene; V was cut back by 6 bases and J by 1 base. This CDR3 region has 14 residues. Germline lookup yields CDR1 SGHNT and CDR2 YENEEA. This CDR3 reads CASRHRGENTEAFF. In DNA form, the CDR3 reads TGTGCCAGCAGGCACAGGGGGGAGAACACTGAAGCTTTCTTT.

V usage is TRBV27 and J usage is TRBJ2-1; 8 bases fit TRBD2. V lost 5 bases, J lost 3 bases, and 6 bases stayed unmatched. This CDR3 has 15 amino acids. The germline gives CDR1 MNHEY, CDR2 SMNVEV (reference sequence). The CDR3 protein is CASSELLAVYNEQFF. The CDR3 DNA reads TGTGCCAGCAGTGAGTTACTAGCGGTCTACAATGAGCAGTTCTTC.

The chain recombines TRBV6-1 with TRBJ2-1; TRBD1 or TRBD2 may be the D gene (5 bases each). In germline, CDR1 is MNHNS, CDR2 SASEGT. Trimming pared 3 bases from V and 5 bases from J, leaving 14 bases between. This CDR3 has 15 amino acids. CDR3 coding DNA: TGTGCCAGCAGTGATGAGGGGTCCGCCGACAATGAGCAGTTCTTC. Residues: CASSDEGSADNEQFF.